This T cell receptor (beta chain) was recovered during a study of shared clonotypes between healthy human individuals. Overall study findings and caveats: Shared clonotypes: about 5.3% naive CD4, about 3.3% naive CD8, about 2.5% memory CD4, 0.4% memory CD8.

Data came from immunoSEQ multiplex PCR; TCRdb stores just in-frame clones and leaves some out. The sample has around 510,000 clones, roughly 95% seen once. As concerns this clone: Its specificity is not known.

Trimming took 2 bases from V and 6 from J, leaving 8 bases between them. Germline lookup yields CDR1 MNHEY and CDR2 SMNVEV (reference sequence). The CDR3 contains 12 residues. This rearrangement joins TRBV27 to TRBJ2-7; D is ambiguous. This TCR came from a woman in her twenties or thirties in good health. The specimen sequenced was naive CD4+ T cells sorted from blood. Subset given: CD45RA+ positively selected. CDR3 amino acids: CASSLNGREQYF. Here the CDR3 DNA reads TGTGCCAGCAGTTTAAATGGACGCGAGCAGTACTTC.